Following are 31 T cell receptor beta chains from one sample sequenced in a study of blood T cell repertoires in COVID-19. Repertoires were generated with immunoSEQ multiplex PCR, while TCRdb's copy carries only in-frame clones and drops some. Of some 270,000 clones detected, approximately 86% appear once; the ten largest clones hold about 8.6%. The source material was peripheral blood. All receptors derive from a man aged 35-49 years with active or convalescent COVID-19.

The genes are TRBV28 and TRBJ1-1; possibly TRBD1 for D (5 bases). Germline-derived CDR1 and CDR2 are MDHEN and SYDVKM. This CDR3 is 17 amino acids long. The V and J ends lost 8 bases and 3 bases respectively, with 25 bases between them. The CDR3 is CASLTTGVVKWDTEAFF. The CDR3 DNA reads TGTGCCAGCTTGACCACGGGGGTTGTAAAGTGGGACACTGAAGCTTTCTTT.

The CDR3 DNA reads TGTGCCAGCAGCTACGGACAGGGGGATATTGGTTACGAGCAGTACTTC. The encoded protein is CASSYGQGDIGYEQYF. The chain recombines TRBV11-2 with TRBJ2-7; 10 nucleotides match TRBD1. With 4 bases clipped from V and 4 bases from J, the junction kept 10 bases outside the gene matches. The CDR3 length is 16 residues. Germline CDR1 and CDR2: SGHAT and FQNNGV.

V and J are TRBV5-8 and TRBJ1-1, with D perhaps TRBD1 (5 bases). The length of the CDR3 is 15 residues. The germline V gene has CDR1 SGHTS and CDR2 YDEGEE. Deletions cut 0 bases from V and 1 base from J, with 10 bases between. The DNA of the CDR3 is TGTGCCAGCAGCTTGGAGACAGCCAAGAACACTGAAGCTTTCTTT. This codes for CASSLETAKNTEAFF. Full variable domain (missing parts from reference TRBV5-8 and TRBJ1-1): EAGVTQSPTHLIKTRGQQATLRCSPISGHTSVYWYQQALGLGLQFLLWYDEGEERNRGNFPPRFSGRQFPNYSSELNVNALELEDSALYLCASSLETAKNTEAFFGQGTRLTVV.

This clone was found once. The CDR3 DNA reads TGTGCCAGCAGTCCCGGGTGGGTAGTGGGCTACACCTTC. Protein product: CASSPGWVVGYTF. This rearrangement joins TRBV28 to TRBJ1-2; D is uncertain. Germline-derived CDR1 and CDR2 are MDHEN and SYDVKM. This CDR3 contains 13 residues. The V gene lost 5 bases and the J gene lost 8 bases, with 15 bases spanning the gap.

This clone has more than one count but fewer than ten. The CDR3 sequence is CASSILKNGTGSVYTF. Here the CDR3 DNA reads TGTGCCAGCAGCATTCTAAAGAACGGGACTGGGAGTGTGTACACCTTC. The chain combines TRBV21-1 with TRBJ1-2. TRBV21-1 is tagged as a pseudogene. The CDR3 loop spans 16 amino acids.

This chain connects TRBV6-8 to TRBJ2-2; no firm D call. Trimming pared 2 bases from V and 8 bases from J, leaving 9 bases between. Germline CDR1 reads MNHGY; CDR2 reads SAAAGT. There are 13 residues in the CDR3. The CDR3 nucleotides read TGTGCCAGCAGTTACAGTTATGAGGGGGAGCTGTTTTTT. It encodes CASSYSYEGELFF.

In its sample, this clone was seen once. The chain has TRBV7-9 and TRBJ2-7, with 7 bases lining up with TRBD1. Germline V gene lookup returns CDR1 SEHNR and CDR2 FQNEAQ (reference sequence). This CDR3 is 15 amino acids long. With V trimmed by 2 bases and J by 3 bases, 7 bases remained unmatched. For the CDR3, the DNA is TGTGCCAGCAGCTTACCCGGACAGGTTTTCTACGAGCAGTACTTC. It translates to CASSLPGQVFYEQYF.

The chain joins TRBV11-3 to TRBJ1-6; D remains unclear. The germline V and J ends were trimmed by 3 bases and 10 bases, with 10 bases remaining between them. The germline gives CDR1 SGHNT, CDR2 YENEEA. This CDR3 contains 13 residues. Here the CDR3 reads CASSFEASSPLHF. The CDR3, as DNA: TGTGCCAGCAGCTTTGAGGCTAGCTCACCCCTCCACTTT.

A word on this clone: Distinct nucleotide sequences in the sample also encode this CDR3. The CDR3 bases are TGTGCCAGCAGCTTAGTAGGCGGGAGCTCCTACAATGAGCAGTTCTTC. Its protein is CASSLVGGSSYNEQFF. The chain links TRBV7-9 to TRBJ2-1, with TRBD2 matching 7 bases. V was pared by 1 base and J by 0 bases, with 3 bases of the junction left unmatched. This CDR3 is built from 16 residues. Germline assignment: CDR1 SEHNR and CDR2 FQNEAQ (reference sequence).

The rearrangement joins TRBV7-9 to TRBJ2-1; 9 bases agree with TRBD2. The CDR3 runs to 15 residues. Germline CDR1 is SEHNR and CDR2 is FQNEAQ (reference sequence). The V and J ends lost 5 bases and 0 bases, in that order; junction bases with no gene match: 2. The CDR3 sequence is CASSPSGASYNEQFF. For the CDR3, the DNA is TGTGCCAGCAGCCCTAGCGGGGCCTCCTACAATGAGCAGTTCTTC.

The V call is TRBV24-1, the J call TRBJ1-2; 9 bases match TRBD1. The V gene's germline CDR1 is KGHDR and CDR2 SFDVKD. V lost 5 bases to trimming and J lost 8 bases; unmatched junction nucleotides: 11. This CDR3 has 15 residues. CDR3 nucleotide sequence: TGTGCCACCAGTGTTACGGACAGGGGTATTGACGGCTACACCTTC. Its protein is CATSVTDRGIDGYTF.

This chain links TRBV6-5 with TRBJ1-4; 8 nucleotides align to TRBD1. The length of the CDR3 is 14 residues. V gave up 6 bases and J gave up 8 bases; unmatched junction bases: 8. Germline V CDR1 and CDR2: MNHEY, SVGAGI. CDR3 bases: TGTGCCAGCAGCAGGGGGCGGGTCGAGGAAAAACTGTTTTTT. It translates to CASSRGRVEEKLFF.

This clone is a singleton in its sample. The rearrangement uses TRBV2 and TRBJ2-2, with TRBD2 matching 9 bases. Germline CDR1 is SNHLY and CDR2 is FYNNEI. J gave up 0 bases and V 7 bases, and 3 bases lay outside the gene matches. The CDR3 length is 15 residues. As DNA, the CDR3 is TGTGCCAGCACAAGCGGGGGGACGAACACCGGGGAGCTGTTTTTT. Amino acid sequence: CASTSGGTNTGELFF. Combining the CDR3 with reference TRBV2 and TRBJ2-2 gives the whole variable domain EPEVTQTPSHQVTQMGQEVILRCVPISNHLYFYWYRQILGQKVEFLVSFYNNEISEKSEIFDDQFSVERPDGSNFTLKIRSTKLEDSAMYFCASTSGGTNTGELFFGEGSRLTVL.

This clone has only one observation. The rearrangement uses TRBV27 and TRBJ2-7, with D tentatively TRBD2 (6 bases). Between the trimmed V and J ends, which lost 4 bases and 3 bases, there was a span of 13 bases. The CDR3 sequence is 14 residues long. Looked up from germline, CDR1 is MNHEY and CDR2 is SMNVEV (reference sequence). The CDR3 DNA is TGTGCCAGCAGTTCCTCGGACTACCGCTACGAGCAGTACTTC. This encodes CASSSSDYRYEQYF.

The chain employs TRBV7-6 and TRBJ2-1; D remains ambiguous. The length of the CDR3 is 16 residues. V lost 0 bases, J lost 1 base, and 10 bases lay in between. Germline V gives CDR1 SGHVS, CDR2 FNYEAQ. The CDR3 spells CASSLAGHISYNEQFF. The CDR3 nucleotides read TGTGCCAGCAGCTTAGCGGGCCATATATCCTACAATGAGCAGTTCTTC.

The CDR3, as DNA: TGTGCCAGCAGTTCGACAGGGGGCCCCGGGGAGCTGTTTTTT. It specifies CASSSTGGPGELFF. This chain connects TRBV28 to TRBJ2-2, with 10 bases that match TRBD1. Germline V gives CDR1 MDHEN, CDR2 SYDVKM. The V gene end was trimmed by 4 bases and the J gene end by 6 bases; junction bases not matched to a gene: 2. The CDR3 loop spans 14 amino acids.

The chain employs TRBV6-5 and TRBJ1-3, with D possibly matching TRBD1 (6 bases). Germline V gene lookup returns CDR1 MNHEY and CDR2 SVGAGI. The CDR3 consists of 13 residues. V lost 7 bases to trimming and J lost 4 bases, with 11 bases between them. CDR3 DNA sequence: TGTGCCAGCACCGGACAGTTAGGAAACACCATATATTTT. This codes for CASTGQLGNTIYF.

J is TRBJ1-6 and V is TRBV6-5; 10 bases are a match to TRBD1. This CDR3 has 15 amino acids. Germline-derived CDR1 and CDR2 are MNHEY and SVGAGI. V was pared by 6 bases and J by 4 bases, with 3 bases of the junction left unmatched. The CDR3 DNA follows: TGTGCCAGCAGACGACAGGGGGCGTATAATTCACCCCTCCACTTT. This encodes CASRRQGAYNSPLHF.

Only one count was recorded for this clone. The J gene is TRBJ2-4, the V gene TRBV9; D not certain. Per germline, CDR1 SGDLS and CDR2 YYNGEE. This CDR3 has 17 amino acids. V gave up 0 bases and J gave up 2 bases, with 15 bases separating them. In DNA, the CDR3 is TGTGCCAGCAGCGTAGGGGTCCAAACAGAATCCAAAAACATTCAGTACTTC. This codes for CASSVGVQTESKNIQYF.

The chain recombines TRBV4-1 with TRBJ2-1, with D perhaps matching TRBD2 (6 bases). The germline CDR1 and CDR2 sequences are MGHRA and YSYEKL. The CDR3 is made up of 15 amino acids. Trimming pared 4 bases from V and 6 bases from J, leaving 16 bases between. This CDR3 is CASSPASAHFNEQFF. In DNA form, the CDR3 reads TGCGCCAGCAGCCCCGCTAGCGCCCACTTCAATGAGCAGTTCTTC.

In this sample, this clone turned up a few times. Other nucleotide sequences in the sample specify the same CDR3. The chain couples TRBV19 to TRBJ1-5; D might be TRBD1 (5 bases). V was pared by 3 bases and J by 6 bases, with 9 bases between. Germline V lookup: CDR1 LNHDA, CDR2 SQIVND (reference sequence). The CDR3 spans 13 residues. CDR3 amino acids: CASSIGGSQPQHF. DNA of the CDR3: TGTGCCAGTAGTATTGGGGGGAGTCAGCCCCAGCATTTT.

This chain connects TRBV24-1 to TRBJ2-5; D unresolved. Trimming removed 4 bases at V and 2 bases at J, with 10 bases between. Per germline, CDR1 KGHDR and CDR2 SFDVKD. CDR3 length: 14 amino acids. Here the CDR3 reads CATSDLGSQETQYF. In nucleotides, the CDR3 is TGTGCCACCAGTGACCTCGGGTCGCAAGAGACCCAGTACTTC.

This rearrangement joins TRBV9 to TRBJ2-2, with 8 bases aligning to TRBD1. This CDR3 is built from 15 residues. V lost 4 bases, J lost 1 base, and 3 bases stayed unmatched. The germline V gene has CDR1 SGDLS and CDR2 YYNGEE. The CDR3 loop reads CASSNGQGNTGELFF. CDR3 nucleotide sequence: TGTGCCAGCAGCAACGGACAGGGGAACACCGGGGAGCTGTTTTTT.

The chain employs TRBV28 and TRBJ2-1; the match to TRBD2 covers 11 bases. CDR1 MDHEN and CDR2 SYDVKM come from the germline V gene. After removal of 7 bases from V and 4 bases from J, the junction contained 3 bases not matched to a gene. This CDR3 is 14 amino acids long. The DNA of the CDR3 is TGTGCCAGCAATCTAGCGGGGGGATACAATGAGCAGTTCTTC. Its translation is CASNLAGGYNEQFF.

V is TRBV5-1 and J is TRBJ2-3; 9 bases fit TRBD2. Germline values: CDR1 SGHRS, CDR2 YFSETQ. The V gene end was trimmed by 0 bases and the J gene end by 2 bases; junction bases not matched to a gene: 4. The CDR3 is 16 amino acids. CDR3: CASSLGLAADTDTQYF. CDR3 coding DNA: TGCGCCAGCAGCTTGGGACTAGCGGCGGACACAGATACGCAGTATTTT.

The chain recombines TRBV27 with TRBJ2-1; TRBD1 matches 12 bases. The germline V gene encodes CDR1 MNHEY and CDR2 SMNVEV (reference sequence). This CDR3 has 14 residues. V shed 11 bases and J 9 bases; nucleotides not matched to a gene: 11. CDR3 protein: CAARGGQGAGEQFF. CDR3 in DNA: TGTGCCGCCCGGGGGGGACAGGGGGCAGGTGAGCAGTTCTTC.

The CDR3 nucleotides are TGCGCCAGCAGCCCCGAACTCGGGGGTGAAGCTTTCTTT. It translates to CASSPELGGEAFF. The chain has TRBV5-1 and TRBJ1-1, with D possibly TRBD1 on 5 matching bases. The CDR3 is 13 amino acids. V was shortened by 4 bases and J by 7 bases, with 14 bases between the two germline ends. CDR1 and CDR2 from the germline V gene are SGHRS and YFSETQ. Filled out from reference TRBV5-1 and TRBJ1-1, the complete variable domain reads KAGVTQTPRYLIKTRGQQVTLSCSPISGHRSVSWYQQTPGQGLQFLFEYFSETQRNKGNFPGRFSGRQFSNSRSEMNVSTLELGDSALYLCASSPELGGEAFFGQGTRLTVV.

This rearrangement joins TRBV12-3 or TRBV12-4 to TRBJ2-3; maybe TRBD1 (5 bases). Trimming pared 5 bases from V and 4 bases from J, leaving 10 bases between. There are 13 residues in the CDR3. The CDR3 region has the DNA TGTGCCAGCAGTCCAGGGATCTCAGATACGCAGTATTTT. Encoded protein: CASSPGISDTQYF.

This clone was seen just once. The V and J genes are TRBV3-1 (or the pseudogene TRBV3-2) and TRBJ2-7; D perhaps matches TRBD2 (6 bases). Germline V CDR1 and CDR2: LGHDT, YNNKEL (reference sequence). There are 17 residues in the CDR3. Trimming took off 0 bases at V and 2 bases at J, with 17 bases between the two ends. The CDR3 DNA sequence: TGTGCCAGCAGCCAAGATGGGGCCAGGCGGGGTACCTACGAGCAGTACTTC. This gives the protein CASSQDGARRGTYEQYF.

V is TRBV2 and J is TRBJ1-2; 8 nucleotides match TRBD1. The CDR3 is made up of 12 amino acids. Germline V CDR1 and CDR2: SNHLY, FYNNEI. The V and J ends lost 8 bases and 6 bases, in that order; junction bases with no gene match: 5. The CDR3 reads CASQDRVDGYTF. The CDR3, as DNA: TGTGCCAGCCAGGACAGGGTCGATGGCTACACCTTC.

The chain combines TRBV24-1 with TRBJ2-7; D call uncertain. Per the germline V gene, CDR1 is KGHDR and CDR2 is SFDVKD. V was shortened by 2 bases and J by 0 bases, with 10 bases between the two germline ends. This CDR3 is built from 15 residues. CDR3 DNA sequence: TGTGCCACCAGTGATTCTTACAGTTCCTCCTACGAGCAGTACTTC. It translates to CATSDSYSSSYEQYF.